Presented here are 18 T cell receptor beta chains from one specimen sequenced in a study of shared clonotypes between healthy human individuals. Repertoires were generated with immunoSEQ multiplex PCR, while TCRdb's copy carries only in-frame clones and drops some. Here the sample spans hundreds of thousands of clones, 90% to 96% being singletons. The material sequenced was naive CD4+ T cells sorted from blood. As for subset: CD45RA+ positively selected. The receptors shown here come from a woman between 25 and 40 years old in good health.

The J gene is TRBJ1-2, the V gene TRBV10-3; D perhaps matches TRBD1 (6 bases). The CDR3 contains 15 residues. In germline, CDR1 is ENHRY, CDR2 SYGVKD. Trimming cost V 2 bases and J 0 bases, with 10 bases left between them. CDR3 in DNA: TGTGCCATCAGTGAGAGGGGGACGGCTAACTATGGCTACACCTTC. This encodes CAISERGTANYGYTF.

This clone was counted a few times. This sequence joins TRBV2 and TRBJ2-7; D is possibly TRBD1 or TRBD2 (5 bases each). The germline V gene encodes CDR1 SNHLY and CDR2 FYNNEI. Trimming left V 2 bases short and J 7 bases short, with 12 bases between. CDR3 size: 13 residues. CDR3 coding DNA: TGTGCCAGCAGTGAACGTCGTGAGGGGGAGCAGTACTTC. Translating it yields CASSERREGEQYF.

J is TRBJ2-3 and V is TRBV19, with D maybe TRBD1 (6 bases). V was clipped by 5 bases and J by 2 bases, with 14 bases between them. CDR1 and CDR2 from the germline V gene are LNHDA and SQIVND (reference sequence). This CDR3 is built from 15 residues. CDR3 in DNA: TGTGCCAGTAGTCTCACAGGGCCTTTCACAGATACGCAGTATTTT. This sequence encodes CASSLTGPFTDTQYF.

The genes are TRBV18 and TRBJ2-7; the D is unclear. This CDR3 is 14 amino acids long. The germline V gene encodes CDR1 KGHSH and CDR2 LQKENI. V gave up 6 bases and J gave up 1 base, with 13 bases separating them. The CDR3 loop is CASSPSGASYEQYF. Here the CDR3 DNA reads TGTGCCAGCTCCCCCTCCGGTGCATCCTACGAGCAGTACTTC. Full variable domain (remainder filled in from reference TRBV18 and TRBJ2-7): NAGVMQNPRHLVRRRGQEARLRCSPMKGHSHVYWYRQLPEEGLKFMVYLQKENIIDESGMPKERFSAEFPKEGPSILRIQQVVRGDSAAYFCASSPSGASYEQYFGPGTRLTVT.

The V call is TRBV5-1, the J call TRBJ2-5, with D possibly matching TRBD2 (6 bases). Germline lookup yields CDR1 SGHRS and CDR2 YFSETQ. The germline V and J ends were trimmed by 1 base and 2 bases, with 9 bases remaining between them. The CDR3 runs to 14 residues. The chain's CDR3 is CASSLMAGQETQYF. The CDR3 bases are TGCGCCAGCAGCTTGATGGCGGGACAAGAGACCCAGTACTTC.

This clone occurred a few times. The CDR3 nucleotides are TGTGCCAGTCAAAGGGCGGGGACGAACTATGGCTACACCTTC. Translation: CASQRAGTNYGYTF. The chain links TRBV19 to TRBJ1-2; D might be TRBD1 (5 bases). The V and J ends lost 8 bases and 2 bases respectively, with 15 bases between them. The CDR3 loop spans 14 amino acids. Germline V CDR1 and CDR2: LNHDA, SQIVND (reference sequence).

The chain recombines TRBV5-1 with TRBJ1-6; no clear D gene. This CDR3 comprises 16 residues. Germline values: CDR1 SGHRS, CDR2 YFSETQ. V lost 0 bases, J lost 7 bases, and 14 bases lay in between. CDR3 sequence reads: CASSLAEERPNSPLHF. For the CDR3, the DNA is TGCGCCAGCAGCTTGGCCGAGGAACGTCCAAATTCACCCCTCCACTTT.

V gene TRBV4-1 combines with J gene TRBJ2-3, with D tentatively TRBD1 or TRBD2 (6 bases each). This CDR3 contains 16 residues. Germline CDR1 and CDR2: MGHRA and YSYEKL. Trimming stripped 1 base from V and 7 bases from J, with 18 bases between. The CDR3 loop is CASSQVGGLKGNTQYF. The CDR3 bases are TGCGCCAGCAGCCAAGTAGGGGGGCTGAAAGGTAATACGCAGTATTTT.

The rearrangement joins TRBV6-5 to TRBJ1-1, with D uncertain. V lost 2 bases, J lost 2 bases, and 6 bases lay in between. This CDR3 spans 13 amino acids. Germline V CDR1 and CDR2: MNHEY, SVGAGI. The CDR3 sequence is CASSYGHNTEAFF. The CDR3, as DNA: TGTGCCAGCAGTTACGGGCACAACACTGAAGCTTTCTTT.

The genes are TRBV9 and TRBJ2-5; the D gene is possibly TRBD2 (5 bases). Germline loops: CDR1 SGDLS, CDR2 YYNGEE. Trimming took off 4 bases at V and 0 bases at J, with 19 bases between the two ends. The CDR3 contains 17 residues. The CDR3 sequence: CASSPQDSSAYQETQYF. The CDR3 bases are TGTGCCAGCAGCCCCCAGGACTCCTCCGCGTACCAAGAGACCCAGTACTTC.

This chain joins TRBV4-2 and TRBJ2-1; TRBD2 is a possible D gene (6 bases). V lost 3 bases to trimming and J lost 6 bases, with 15 bases between them. This CDR3 region has 15 residues. CDR1 is LGHNA and CDR2 is YNFKEQ in the germline V gene. The CDR3 protein is CASSQGGSGPNEQFF. The DNA of the CDR3 is TGTGCCAGCAGCCAGGGGGGAAGTGGCCCCAATGAGCAGTTCTTC.

The chain uses TRBV19 and TRBJ1-3; D gene ambiguous. The V gene lost 3 bases and the J gene lost 0 bases, with 9 bases spanning the gap. The length of the CDR3 is 15 residues. Germline V CDR1 and CDR2: LNHDA, SQIVND (reference sequence). CDR3 residues: CASSMAQSSGNTIYF. The CDR3 region has the DNA TGTGCCAGTAGTATGGCGCAAAGCTCTGGAAACACCATATATTTT.

V and J are TRBV28 and TRBJ1-6; D unclear. The CDR3 spans 12 residues. Germline-derived CDR1 and CDR2 are MDHEN and SYDVKM. V lost 5 bases, J lost 9 bases, and 8 bases lay in between. The CDR3 reads CASSQDVSPLHF. DNA of the CDR3: TGTGCCAGCAGTCAGGACGTTTCACCCCTCCACTTT.

The J gene is TRBJ2-1, the V gene TRBV20-1, with 9 nucleotides matching TRBD2. This CDR3 spans 11 amino acids. Germline loops: CDR1 DFQATT, CDR2 SNEGSKA (reference sequence). The V gene end was trimmed by 2 bases and the J gene end by 12 bases; junction bases not matched to a gene: 2. Here the CDR3 DNA reads TGCAGTGCTAGACTAGCGGGAATGCAGTTCTTC. The encoded protein is CSARLAGMQFF.

CDR3 sequence: CASTTGTGFYEQYF. As DNA, the CDR3 is TGTGCCAGCACCACCGGGACAGGGTTTTACGAGCAGTACTTC. The chain recombines TRBV28 with TRBJ2-7; TRBD1 aligns across 9 bases. The CDR3 contains 14 residues. The germline gives CDR1 MDHEN, CDR2 SYDVKM. Unmatched junction bases numbered 8, after V lost 7 bases and J lost 4 bases. The complete variable domain, with remaining parts taken from reference TRBV28 and TRBJ2-7, reads DVKVTQSSRYLVKRTGEKVFLECVQDMDHENMFWYRQDPGLGLRLIYFSYDVKMKEKGDIPEGYSVSREKKERFSLILESASTNQTSMYLCASTTGTGFYEQYFGPGTRLTVT.

The chain employs TRBV19 and TRBJ1-2; no reliable D call. This CDR3 is 14 amino acids long. The V and J ends lost 10 bases and 4 bases respectively, with 19 bases between them. CDR1 is LNHDA and CDR2 is SQIVND in the germline V gene (reference sequence). The CDR3 nucleotides read TGTGCCATCTCCCTAGGGCCAAGGGTCTATGGCTACACCTTC. This sequence encodes CAISLGPRVYGYTF. Supplemented by reference TRBV19 and TRBJ1-2, the full variable domain reads DGGITQSPKYLFRKEGQNVTLSCEQNLNHDAMYWYRQDPGQGLRLIYYSQIVNDFQKGDIAEGYSVSREKKESFPLTVTSAQKNPTAFYLCAISLGPRVYGYTFGSGTRLTVV.

On this clone: The same CDR3 arises from other DNA sequences in this sample as well. CDR3 protein: CASSPGLAGTGELFF. The CDR3 nucleotides are TGTGCCAGCAGCCCGGGACTAGCGGGCACCGGGGAGCTGTTTTTT. The chain recombines TRBV7-3 with TRBJ2-2, with 12 bases that match TRBD2. Per the germline V gene, CDR1 is SGHTA and CDR2 is FQGTGA. There are 15 residues in the CDR3. V trimming: 5 bases; J trimming: 4 bases; junction bases outside the gene matches: 2.

The V gene is TRBV19, the J gene TRBJ2-2; D gene uncertain. The germline V and J ends were trimmed by 7 bases and 0 bases, with 12 bases remaining between them. This CDR3 spans 15 amino acids. Germline V gives CDR1 LNHDA, CDR2 SQIVND (reference sequence). The CDR3 sequence: CASKISEANTGELFF. DNA of the CDR3: TGTGCCAGTAAAATTTCAGAAGCGAACACCGGGGAGCTGTTTTTT.